This TCR beta chain came from a study of T cell changes during pregnancy in multiple sclerosis. TCRdb keeps only in-frame clones here, not all; method: immunoSEQ multiplex PCR. The table records about 32,000 clones, 91% of them present only once. The CDR3 runs to 16 residues. Looked up from germline, CDR1 is MNHNY and CDR2 is SVGAGI (reference sequence). Trimming removed 5 bases from V and 7 bases from J; junction bases left unmatched: 14. The genes are TRBV6-6 and TRBJ1-5, with 7 positions matching TRBD1. The clonotype originates from a female donor in good health, enrolled as a control in a pregnancy study. The source was CD8+ T cells from peripheral blood mononuclear cells, collected in the second trimester of pregnancy. The CDR3 DNA sequence: TGTGCCAGCAGTGGTGAACAGGGGCCCCTAAACCAGCCCCAGCATTTT. Its protein product is CASSGEQGPLNQPQHF.